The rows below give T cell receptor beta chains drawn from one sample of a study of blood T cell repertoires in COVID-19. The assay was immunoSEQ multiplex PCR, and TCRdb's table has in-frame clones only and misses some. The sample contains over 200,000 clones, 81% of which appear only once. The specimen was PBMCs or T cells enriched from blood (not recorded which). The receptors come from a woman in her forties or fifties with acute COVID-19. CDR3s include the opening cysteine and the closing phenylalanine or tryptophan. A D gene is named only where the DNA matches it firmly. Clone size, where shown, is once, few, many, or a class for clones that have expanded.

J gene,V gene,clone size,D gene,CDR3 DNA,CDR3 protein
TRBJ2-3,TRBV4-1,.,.,TGCGCCAGCAGCCAAGGGGGGGTCAGCCAGGATACGCAGTATTTT,CASSQGGVSQDTQYF
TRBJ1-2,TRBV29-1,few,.,TGCAGCGTAACAGGGAACGACTATGGCTACACCTTC,CSVTGNDYGYTF
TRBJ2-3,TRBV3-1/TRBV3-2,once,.,TGTGCCAGCAGCACCTTATACGAGGGCACAGATACGCAGTATTTT,CASSTLYEGTDTQYF
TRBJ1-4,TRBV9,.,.,TGTGCCAGCAGCGTCAAAGGGGTTGAAAAACTGTTTTTT,CASSVKGVEKLFF
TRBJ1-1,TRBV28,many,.,TGTGCCAGCAGTTTACAGAACACTGAAGCTTTCTTT,CASSLQNTEAFF
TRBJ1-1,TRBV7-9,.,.,TGTGCCAGCAGCCTGACAGCTATGGGCACTGAAGCTTTCTTT,CASSLTAMGTEAFF
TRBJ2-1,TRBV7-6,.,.,TGTGCCAGCAGCTTATTGGGCAGGGGTCCCTTAAATGAGCAGTTCTTC,CASSLLGRGPLNEQFF
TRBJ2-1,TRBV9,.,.,TGTGCCAGCAGCCCGACAGCTCGCTCCTACAATGAGCAGTTCTTC,CASSPTARSYNEQFF
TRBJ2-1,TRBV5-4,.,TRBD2,TGTGCCAGCAGCTCCGGGGACGTGAAAGCGGGGCACGAGCAGTTCTTC,CASSSGDVKAGHEQFF
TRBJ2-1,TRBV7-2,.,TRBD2,TGTGCCAGCAGCATCCGCCCCCTAGCGGGAGCCTCTGATAATGAGCAGTTCTTC,CASSIRPLAGASDNEQFF
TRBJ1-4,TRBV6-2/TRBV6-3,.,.,TGTGCCAGCAGTGATCCGACAGTGGGAAATGAAAAACTGTTTTTT,CASSDPTVGNEKLFF
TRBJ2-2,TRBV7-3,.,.,TGTGCCAGCAGCTGGCAGGGGTCCGGGGAGCTGTTTTTT,CASSWQGSGELFF
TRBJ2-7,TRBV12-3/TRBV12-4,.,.,TGTGCCAGCAGAATTAGCCATAACTACGAGCAGTACTTC,CASRISHNYEQYF
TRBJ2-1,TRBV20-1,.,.,TGCAGTGCTAGTCCAGGGGTTAATGAGCAGTTCTTC,CSASPGVNEQFF
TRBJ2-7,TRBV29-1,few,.,TGCAGCGCCGGATATAGCTCCGAGCAGTACTTC,CSAGYSSEQYF
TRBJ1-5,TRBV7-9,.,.,TGTGCCAGCAGCAATTATGGTGGGTCCCCAGGGCCCCAGCATTTT,CASSNYGGSPGPQHF
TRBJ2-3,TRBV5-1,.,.,TGCGCCAGCAGCTTGGACGGGGGAGGAAGCACAGATACGCAGTATTTT,CASSLDGGGSTDTQYF
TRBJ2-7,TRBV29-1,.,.,TGCGGGTTACAGGGTAACAACTACGAGCAGTACTTC,CGLQGNNYEQYF